The present TCR beta chain was sequenced within a study of T cell changes during pregnancy in multiple sclerosis. The method was immunoSEQ multiplex PCR; TCRdb's version includes in-frame clones alone and lacks a portion of them. The table includes some 47,000 clones, around 96% detected once. The CDR3 covers 14 residues. Per germline, CDR1 GTSNPN and CDR2 SVGIG (reference sequence). V was clipped by 3 bases and J by 7 bases; unmatched bases: 9. This receptor was identified in a female donor with multiple sclerosis, enrolled in a pregnancy study. The source was peripheral blood, collected in the second trimester of pregnancy. This sequence joins TRBV30 and TRBJ2-1, with 7 bases that match TRBD1. CDR3 nucleotide sequence: TGTGCCTGGAGATATCCCTTACAGGGGAATGAGCAGTTCTTC. Translating gives CAWRYPLQGNEQFF.